This is a list of T cell receptor beta chains from one sample in a study of identical twins. TCRdb ran MiXCR on the 5' RACE reads and lists one entry per CDR3 protein. The sample yields some 660,000 distinct CDR3 sequences, 8.6% seen once. The same specimen was also included in a second study, on yellow fever vaccine responses in identical twins.

The specimen was PBMCs. The receptors were sampled from a woman younger than 35 in good health. CDR3s include the opening cysteine and the closing phenylalanine or tryptophan. The order of the fields is CDR3 DNA, CDR3 protein, clone size, J gene, V gene, D gene. D genes are given only for firm matches. Clone size is shown for a subset of rows, as once, few, many or a class of expanded clone.

CDR3nt: TGTGCCAGCAGCCCCGACAGGGGTCGGGCCAAAAACATTCAGTACTTC; CDR3aa: CASSPDRGRAKNIQYF; abundance: NA; j_gene: TRBJ2-4; v_gene: TRBV5-6; d_gene: TRBD1
CDR3nt: TGTGCCAGCAGCCCAAAGGGGACTAGCGTCCACGAGCAGTACTTC; CDR3aa: CASSPKGTSVHEQYF; abundance: NA; j_gene: TRBJ2-7; v_gene: TRBV3-1; d_gene: TRBD2
CDR3nt: TGCAGTGCTAGAGGGGACAGATCCTATCAGCCCCAGCATTTT; CDR3aa: CSARGDRSYQPQHF; abundance: few; j_gene: TRBJ1-5; v_gene: TRBV20-1; d_gene: TRBD1
CDR3nt: TGTGCCAGCAGCTCTCCCGCGATGCAATACGAGCAGTACTTC; CDR3aa: CASSSPAMQYEQYF; abundance: NA; j_gene: TRBJ2-7; v_gene: TRBV7-8; d_gene: NA
CDR3nt: TGCGCCAGCAGCTTGGACCGGGGAGACGGGGAGCTGTTTTTT; CDR3aa: CASSLDRGDGELFF; abundance: many; j_gene: TRBJ2-2; v_gene: TRBV5-1; d_gene: NA
CDR3nt: TGCAGTGCTAGAGATAGGACAGGCCGGGAGACCCAGTACTTC; CDR3aa: CSARDRTGRETQYF; abundance: NA; j_gene: TRBJ2-5; v_gene: TRBV20-1; d_gene: TRBD1
CDR3nt: TGTGCCAGCAGCCCACGAATACAGGGGGCTATCAATGAGCAGTTCTTC; CDR3aa: CASSPRIQGAINEQFF; abundance: few; j_gene: TRBJ2-1; v_gene: TRBV27; d_gene: TRBD1
CDR3nt: TGTGCCAGCAGCCAAGGTGTAACAGGGGCACAAGAGACCCAGTACTTC; CDR3aa: CASSQGVTGAQETQYF; abundance: many; j_gene: TRBJ2-5; v_gene: TRBV14; d_gene: TRBD1
CDR3nt: TGTGCCAGTAGTAAAGGCCGGGACAGCAATCAGCCCCAGCATTTT; CDR3aa: CASSKGRDSNQPQHF; abundance: NA; j_gene: TRBJ1-5; v_gene: TRBV19; d_gene: NA
CDR3nt: TGCGCCAGCAGCACCCGGGGGGGCCCCGGGGAGCTGTTTTTT; CDR3aa: CASSTRGGPGELFF; abundance: NA; j_gene: TRBJ2-2; v_gene: TRBV5-1; d_gene: TRBD2
CDR3nt: TGTGCCAGCAGGTCAACAAACTCCTACGAGCAGTACTTC; CDR3aa: CASRSTNSYEQYF; abundance: few; j_gene: TRBJ2-7; v_gene: TRBV12-3/TRBV12-4; d_gene: NA
CDR3nt: TGTGCCAGCAGTTTATCTAGCGGGAGTGACGAGCAGTACTTC; CDR3aa: CASSLSSGSDEQYF; abundance: few; j_gene: TRBJ2-7; v_gene: TRBV28; d_gene: TRBD2
CDR3nt: TGTGCCAGCAGTTTAAGGTCTGGTATAGGCTCCTACAATGAGCAGTTCTTC; CDR3aa: CASSLRSGIGSYNEQFF; abundance: NA; j_gene: TRBJ2-1; v_gene: TRBV12-3/TRBV12-4; d_gene: NA
CDR3nt: TGCAGCGCCAGCTCAGGGGGCGGCTATGGCTACACCTTC; CDR3aa: CSASSGGGYGYTF; abundance: few; j_gene: TRBJ1-2; v_gene: TRBV29-1; d_gene: TRBD1
CDR3nt: TGTGCCAGCAGTCCGGGGTCGAGCGGGATTTACACCGGGGAGCTGTTTTTT; CDR3aa: CASSPGSSGIYTGELFF; abundance: few; j_gene: TRBJ2-2; v_gene: TRBV12-3/TRBV12-4; d_gene: TRBD2
CDR3nt: TGTGCCAGCAGCCTAGCTGGGGTTTCCTACAATGAGCAGTTGTTC; CDR3aa: CASSLAGVSYNEQLF; abundance: NA; j_gene: TRBJ2-1; v_gene: TRBV7-2; d_gene: NA
CDR3nt: TGTGCCAGCAGCTTAATTTCCTTCAGGGGGTCGGACGCCGGGGAGCTGTTTTTT; CDR3aa: CASSLISFRGSDAGELFF; abundance: many; j_gene: TRBJ2-2; v_gene: TRBV11-2; d_gene: TRBD1
CDR3nt: TGTGCCAGCAGCTTAGGGGGGACTAGCGGGAGAGGTCTCCCTTCATTATACAATGAGCAGTTCTTC; CDR3aa: CASSLGGTSGRGLPSLYNEQFF; abundance: many; j_gene: TRBJ2-1; v_gene: TRBV11-3; d_gene: TRBD2
CDR3nt: TGTGCCAGCAGTGAACAGACTAACTATGGCTACACCTTC; CDR3aa: CASSEQTNYGYTF; abundance: few; j_gene: TRBJ1-2; v_gene: TRBV6-4; d_gene: NA
CDR3nt: TGTGCCAGCAGTGGGAGGCAGGGGGCTTCCATTCAGTACTTC; CDR3aa: CASSGRQGASIQYF; abundance: NA; j_gene: TRBJ2-4; v_gene: TRBV2; d_gene: TRBD1
CDR3nt: TGTGCCAGCAGCGTAGGGGGGACCCAGACCTACGAGCAGTACTTC; CDR3aa: CASSVGGTQTYEQYF; abundance: few; j_gene: TRBJ2-7; v_gene: TRBV9; d_gene: NA
CDR3nt: TGCGCCAGCAGCCCGAACCAGGGTATCGGCACCGGGGAGCTGTTTTTT; CDR3aa: CASSPNQGIGTGELFF; abundance: NA; j_gene: TRBJ2-2; v_gene: TRBV4-3; d_gene: NA
CDR3nt: TGTGCCAGCAGCCAATCGAGCGGGGGGGCTGGCGGGGAGCTGTTTTTT; CDR3aa: CASSQSSGGAGGELFF; abundance: many; j_gene: TRBJ2-2; v_gene: TRBV4-2; d_gene: TRBD2
CDR3nt: TGTGCCAGCACTCCGGGACAGGGCTATGGCTACACCTTC; CDR3aa: CASTPGQGYGYTF; abundance: NA; j_gene: TRBJ1-2; v_gene: TRBV12-3/TRBV12-4; d_gene: TRBD1
CDR3nt: TGTGCCAGCAGCTTAAGGGGAGGTCTCGGAGCAGATACGCAGTATTTT; CDR3aa: CASSLRGGLGADTQYF; abundance: NA; j_gene: TRBJ2-3; v_gene: TRBV7-6; d_gene: NA
CDR3nt: TGTGCCATCAGCAGCGGGACTCCCGGGGAGCAGTACTTC; CDR3aa: CAISSGTPGEQYF; abundance: few; j_gene: TRBJ2-7; v_gene: TRBV10-3; d_gene: TRBD2
CDR3nt: TGCAGTGCCACCCAAGCACGGGCCAACGTCCTGACTTTC; CDR3aa: CSATQARANVLTF; abundance: many; j_gene: TRBJ2-6; v_gene: TRBV20-1; d_gene: NA
CDR3nt: TGTGCCAGCAGCGGGACAACGCTTGACGAGCAGTACTTC; CDR3aa: CASSGTTLDEQYF; abundance: few; j_gene: TRBJ2-7; v_gene: TRBV6-1; d_gene: NA
CDR3nt: TGTGCCAGCAGTCCCCGCCCGGGGGCGGTCGGAAACATTCAGTACTTC; CDR3aa: CASSPRPGAVGNIQYF; abundance: NA; j_gene: TRBJ2-4; v_gene: TRBV12-3/TRBV12-4; d_gene: NA
CDR3nt: TGCGCCAGCAGCCCGGGACAGGGGGCCACTAAAGAGACCCAGTACTTC; CDR3aa: CASSPGQGATKETQYF; abundance: NA; j_gene: TRBJ2-5; v_gene: TRBV5-1; d_gene: TRBD1
CDR3nt: TGTGCCAGCAGCTTAGATATAGGGACTAGGGGTGAGCAGTTCTTC; CDR3aa: CASSLDIGTRGEQFF; abundance: many; j_gene: TRBJ2-1; v_gene: TRBV11-2; d_gene: TRBD2
CDR3nt: TGCAGCGTGGGACTAGGTTCGCCTTACGAGCAGTACTTC; CDR3aa: CSVGLGSPYEQYF; abundance: NA; j_gene: TRBJ2-7; v_gene: TRBV29-1; d_gene: TRBD2
CDR3nt: TGTGCCAGCAGCCCACAGGGTCCCAAAAACATTCAGTACTTC; CDR3aa: CASSPQGPKNIQYF; abundance: few; j_gene: TRBJ2-4; v_gene: TRBV7-2; d_gene: NA
CDR3nt: TGTGCCAGCAGTTACAAGCCGGGGGCCGGGGAGCTGTTTTTT; CDR3aa: CASSYKPGAGELFF; abundance: few; j_gene: TRBJ2-2; v_gene: TRBV6-5; d_gene: NA
CDR3nt: TGCGCCAGCAGCCAAGATGGCAGTGCCACAGATACGCAGTATTTT; CDR3aa: CASSQDGSATDTQYF; abundance: few; j_gene: TRBJ2-3; v_gene: TRBV4-3; d_gene: NA
CDR3nt: TGTGCCAGCAGTTTAGCGGGGGGTACCCATGAGCAGTTCTTC; CDR3aa: CASSLAGGTHEQFF; abundance: NA; j_gene: TRBJ2-1; v_gene: TRBV12-3/TRBV12-4; d_gene: NA
CDR3nt: TGCAGCGTAGGACTAGCGGAGCTTCAAGAGACCCAGTACTTC; CDR3aa: CSVGLAELQETQYF; abundance: many; j_gene: TRBJ2-5; v_gene: TRBV29-1; d_gene: TRBD2
CDR3nt: TGTGCCACCAGTGACCCAAGCGGGACTACGAACACCGGGGAGCTGTTTTTT; CDR3aa: CATSDPSGTTNTGELFF; abundance: many; j_gene: TRBJ2-2; v_gene: TRBV24-1; d_gene: TRBD2
CDR3nt: TGTGCCAGCACAGAGGGATCGTTTAGCACAGATACGCAGTATTTT; CDR3aa: CASTEGSFSTDTQYF; abundance: NA; j_gene: TRBJ2-3; v_gene: TRBV27; d_gene: NA
CDR3nt: TGCAGTGCTAGAGATCTGGAGGGGCCTTATAATTCACCCCTCCACTTT; CDR3aa: CSARDLEGPYNSPLHF; abundance: NA; j_gene: TRBJ1-6; v_gene: TRBV20-1; d_gene: NA
CDR3nt: TGTGCCAGCAGCTTAGTGACGTCGGGACAGATGTACGAGCAGTACTTC; CDR3aa: CASSLVTSGQMYEQYF; abundance: NA; j_gene: TRBJ2-7; v_gene: TRBV7-2; d_gene: TRBD1
CDR3nt: TGCAGTGCTAGCCAGGGGCCCGCAGATTTATTGTATGGCTACACCTTC; CDR3aa: CSASQGPADLLYGYTF; abundance: NA; j_gene: TRBJ1-2; v_gene: TRBV20-1; d_gene: NA
CDR3nt: TGTGCCAGCAGTGTCTCCGTGGAAGAGACCCAGTACTTC; CDR3aa: CASSVSVEETQYF; abundance: few; j_gene: TRBJ2-5; v_gene: TRBV6-1; d_gene: NA
CDR3nt: TGTGCCACCAGCAGAGATGGCGGACTAGCGGGTGACCAAGAGACCCAGTACTTC; CDR3aa: CATSRDGGLAGDQETQYF; abundance: many; j_gene: TRBJ2-5; v_gene: TRBV15; d_gene: TRBD2
CDR3nt: TGTGCCACCAGCGACTCACAGGGGCCTCAGAGCTATGGCTACACCTTC; CDR3aa: CATSDSQGPQSYGYTF; abundance: NA; j_gene: TRBJ1-2; v_gene: TRBV24-1; d_gene: TRBD1
CDR3nt: TGTGCCAGCAGCTTAGCAGGGGTCTCCTACAATGAGCAGTTCTTC; CDR3aa: CASSLAGVSYNEQFF; abundance: many; j_gene: TRBJ2-1; v_gene: TRBV6-2/TRBV6-3; d_gene: NA
CDR3nt: TGTGCCAGCAGTTTAAACGACCTAAATTCACCCCTCCACTTT; CDR3aa: CASSLNDLNSPLHF; abundance: many; j_gene: TRBJ1-6; v_gene: TRBV12-3/TRBV12-4; d_gene: NA
CDR3nt: TGTGCCAGCAGCTCTGGATACAGGGGTCAGCCCCAGCATTTT; CDR3aa: CASSSGYRGQPQHF; abundance: few; j_gene: TRBJ1-5; v_gene: TRBV5-8; d_gene: TRBD1
CDR3nt: TGTGCCAGCAGCCCGGGACAGGGCTTCACTGAAGCTTTCTTT; CDR3aa: CASSPGQGFTEAFF; abundance: many; j_gene: TRBJ1-1; v_gene: TRBV7-9; d_gene: TRBD1
CDR3nt: TGTGCCAGCAGTGAAGGACTGGGGGGTCAGACCCAGTACTTC; CDR3aa: CASSEGLGGQTQYF; abundance: many; j_gene: TRBJ2-5; v_gene: TRBV2; d_gene: NA
CDR3nt: TGTGCCAGCAGCACACGGGACAGGGGGCCGGCGGCGGGCCCCTTGGGCAACAATGAGCAGTTCTTC; CDR3aa: CASSTRDRGPAAGPLGNNEQFF; abundance: few; j_gene: TRBJ2-1; v_gene: TRBV21-1; d_gene: NA
CDR3nt: TGTGCCAGCAGCTCGGCTCCAAGCGGGGAGCTGTTTTTT; CDR3aa: CASSSAPSGELFF; abundance: many; j_gene: TRBJ2-2; v_gene: TRBV7-8; d_gene: NA
CDR3nt: TGTGCCAGCAGCATACAGGGGGAGGGCTCCTACGAGCAGTACTTC; CDR3aa: CASSIQGEGSYEQYF; abundance: NA; j_gene: TRBJ2-7; v_gene: TRBV12-3/TRBV12-4; d_gene: NA
CDR3nt: TGTGCCAGCAGTACGGGACTAGAAGGCTACAATGAGCAGTTCTTC; CDR3aa: CASSTGLEGYNEQFF; abundance: few; j_gene: TRBJ2-1; v_gene: TRBV12-3/TRBV12-4; d_gene: TRBD2